This TCR beta chain was sequenced during a study of T cells in Graves' hyperthyroidism and ophthalmopathy. Findings of the study overall: Stable hyperthyroidism was separated from ophthalmopathy by a model based on 13 V-J features.

The CDR3 totals 13 residues. The J segment lost 7 bases and the V segment lost 6 bases, leaving 7 bases of the junction unmatched. As to this clonotype: The antigen is unknown.

There were TCR beta CDR3 regions amplified from RNA transcripts. The HTBI primer set served for first-round RT-PCR of the TCR CDR3. TCRdb re-called the multiplex PCR reads through MiXCR, storing one row per CDR3 protein. The table has approximately 400,000 distinct CDR3 sequences, more than 20% seen once. Stable Graves' hyperthyroidism denoted no ophthalmopathy progression over 18 months. Patients showing uncontrolled infection, other autoimmune disease, pregnancy or lactation were ineligible. The sample comprised blood. This chain joins TRBV12-3 or TRBV12-4 and TRBJ1-2; 8 bases fit TRBD1. The clonotype comes from a middle-aged man with Graves' hyperthyroidism. In nucleotides, the CDR3 is TGTGCCAGCAGCCCCGGACAGGGTCCTGGCTACACCTTC. This translates into CASSPGQGPGYTF.